This T cell receptor beta chain is drawn from a study of OX40 agonist ivuxolimab in advanced cancers. The overall study: Every patient in dose escalation had hepatocellular carcinoma, melanoma, renal cell or head and neck cancer. Those enrolled were approximately 83% male, with a mean age of approximately 60 years and ages from about 20 to 85. Study results and limitations: Clonal expansion by week 6 occurred in CD4+ and CD8+ blood T cells (at 0.1 to 3.0 mg/kg). Relative to CD4+ cells, CD8+ T cells on average had more expanded clones.

On this clone itself: Its antigen remains unknown.

The CDR3 runs 13 residues. The V gene lost 4 bases and the J gene lost 3 bases, with 12 bases spanning the gap. Germline loops: CDR1 GTSNPN, CDR2 SVGIG (reference sequence). TCRdb's copy holds only in-frame clones and misses some; the assay was immunoSEQ multiplex PCR. The repertoire has just over 40,000 clones, approximately 88% of them found once; the top ten carry roughly 25%. The TCR was taken from an adult with an advanced solid tumor such as melanoma, head and neck, liver or kidney cancer. V usage is TRBV30 and J usage is TRBJ1-2; D gene ambiguous. Here the sequenced sample was CD4+ or CD8+ T cells sorted from blood, taken in a trial of the OX40 agonist ivuxolimab. The CDR3 protein is CAWKAGIYYGYTF. CDR3 DNA: TGTGCCTGGAAGGCCGGGATTTACTATGGCTACACCTTC.